A single sample gave rise to the 20 T cell receptor beta chains below, sequenced in a study of cytomegalovirus exposure and HLA in healthy donors. Primers included in the PCR were 60 Vbeta and 13 Jbeta primers. Using immunoSEQ multiplex PCR, the repertoire was profiled, and TCRdb retains in-frame clones only, with some absent. This table holds about 140,000 clones, over 70% found once. Sequenced material: PBMCs. The receptors here all came from a woman between 35 and 50 years old in good health and CMV-seronegative.

The chain couples TRBV14 to TRBJ2-1; D is perhaps TRBD1 (6 bases). Germline V gene data show CDR1 as SGHDN and CDR2 as FVKESK. The V end lost 1 base, the J end lost 4 bases, and 11 bases lay between the germline ends. This CDR3 has 15 amino acids. CDR3 protein: CASSQARGSYNEQFF. The CDR3, as DNA: TGTGCCAGCAGCCAAGCGAGGGGGTCTTACAATGAGCAGTTCTTC.

This chain joins TRBV30 and TRBJ1-5; D might be TRBD1 (6 bases). Trimming pared 1 base from V and 0 bases from J, leaving 7 bases between. The CDR3 runs 14 residues. The germline CDR1 and CDR2 sequences are GTSNPN and SVGIG (reference sequence). DNA of the CDR3: TGTGCCTGGAGTGGGACAGTTAGCAATCAGCCCCAGCATTTT. Its protein is CAWSGTVSNQPQHF.

This clone was found a few times. The chain carries TRBV5-1 and TRBJ2-7; TRBD2 is a possible D gene (6 bases). Looked up from germline, CDR1 is SGHRS and CDR2 is YFSETQ. This CDR3 has 15 residues. Trimming took off 0 bases at V and 1 base at J, with 11 bases between the two ends. The CDR3 DNA reads as TGCGCCAGCAGCTTGGCCGAGGGGAGGTCCTACGAGCAGTACTTC. Protein: CASSLAEGRSYEQYF.

V is TRBV28 and J is TRBJ1-2; TRBD1 agrees at 8 bases. Germline values: CDR1 MDHEN, CDR2 SYDVKM. The trim removed 4 bases at V and 4 bases at J, leaving 8 bases unmatched. This CDR3 region has 15 residues. The CDR3 region has the DNA TGTGCCAGCAGTTCTGGACAGGGCGGATTCTATGGCTACACCTTC. Translated: CASSSGQGGFYGYTF.

This chain uses TRBV11-3 with TRBJ2-1, with 9 bases identical to TRBD2. The V gene's germline CDR1 is SGHNT and CDR2 YENEEA. With 4 bases clipped from V and 2 bases from J, the junction kept 9 bases outside the gene matches. This CDR3 comprises 17 residues. The CDR3 nucleotides read TGTGCCAGCAGCTCCCAACCGACTAGCGGCCCCTACAATGAGCAGTTCTTC. Amino acids: CASSSQPTSGPYNEQFF.

The gene calls are TRBV5-1 and TRBJ2-5, with 10 bases aligning to TRBD1. With V trimmed by 2 bases and J by 5 bases, 3 bases remained unmatched. Germline V gene lookup returns CDR1 SGHRS and CDR2 YFSETQ. The CDR3 length is 14 residues. The CDR3 loop reads CASSLGTGVETQYF. For the CDR3, the DNA is TGCGCCAGCAGCTTAGGGACAGGGGTGGAGACCCAGTACTTC.

The rearrangement joins TRBV5-1 to TRBJ1-4, with 8 bases fitting TRBD1. Germline V gene sequence: CDR1 SGHRS, CDR2 YFSETQ. Unmatched junction bases numbered 3, after V lost 3 bases and J lost 11 bases. There are 12 residues in the CDR3. Written as DNA, the CDR3 is TGCGCCAGCAGCTCCGGACAGGGTAAACTGTTTTTT. Translating gives CASSSGQGKLFF.

The chain uses TRBV5-1 and TRBJ2-7; 8 bases agree with TRBD1. Losses at the gene ends were 0 bases for V and 2 bases for J; bases not matched to a gene: 4. CDR1 is SGHRS and CDR2 is YFSETQ in the germline V gene. This CDR3 has 15 residues. The CDR3 DNA reads as TGCGCCAGCAGCTTGGGGGCAGGGGGCACCTACGAGCAGTACTTC. Translating gives CASSLGAGGTYEQYF.

The chain links TRBV9 to TRBJ1-2; D is possibly TRBD1 (5 bases). Trimming left V 6 bases short and J 0 bases short, with 18 bases between. The CDR3 runs to 16 residues. CDR1 and CDR2 (germline): SGDLS, YYNGEE. The CDR3 loop reads CASTQGGSGANYGYTF. The CDR3 DNA sequence: TGTGCCAGCACGCAGGGAGGGAGTGGTGCTAACTATGGCTACACCTTC. Complete variable domain (other parts from reference TRBV9 and TRBJ1-2): DSGVTQTPKHLITATGQRVTLRCSPRSGDLSVYWYQQSLDQGLQFLIQYYNGEERAKGNILERFSAQQFPDLHSELNLSSLELGDSALYFCASTQGGSGANYGYTFGSGTRLTVV.

The chain recombines TRBV13 with TRBJ1-1; D remains ambiguous. Germline assignment: CDR1 PRHDT and CDR2 FYEKMQ (reference sequence). This CDR3 contains 14 residues. The V end was cut by 4 bases, the J end by 5 bases, with 14 bases between. This CDR3 reads CASSWTETGTEAFF. Written as DNA, the CDR3 is TGTGCCAGCAGCTGGACGGAAACGGGAACTGAAGCTTTCTTT. Combining the CDR3 with reference TRBV13 and TRBJ1-1 gives the whole variable domain AAGVIQSPRHLIKEKRETATLKCYPIPRHDTVYWYQQGPGQDPQFLISFYEKMQSDKGSIPDRFSAQQFSDYHSELNMSSLELGDSALYFCASSWTETGTEAFFGQGTRLTVV.

This chain connects TRBV11-3 to TRBJ2-3; the match to TRBD1 covers 7 bases. Germline-derived CDR1 and CDR2 are SGHNT and YENEEA. With V trimmed by 4 bases and J by 2 bases, 3 bases remained unmatched. CDR3 size: 14 residues. CDR3 region: CASSSGTDTDTQYF. Here the CDR3 DNA reads TGTGCCAGCAGCTCCGGGACAGACACAGATACGCAGTATTTT.

This chain uses TRBV5-8 with TRBJ1-4; maybe TRBD1 (5 bases). Germline CDR1 reads SGHTS; CDR2 reads YDEGEE. CDR3 size: 16 residues. V dropped 4 bases and J dropped 4 bases, with 17 bases sitting between them. In nucleotides, the CDR3 is TGTGCCAGCAGCCCCCTGGACACCATACTTAATGAAAAACTGTTTTTT. It yields the protein CASSPLDTILNEKLFF.

This chain joins TRBV6-4 and TRBJ2-3; D perhaps matches TRBD1 (6 bases). V was cut by 6 bases and J by 0 bases, with 7 bases left in between. This CDR3 has 13 residues. The germline gives CDR1 MRHNA, CDR2 SNTAGT. The CDR3 sequence is CASRGASTDTQYF. The CDR3 DNA reads TGTGCCAGCAGGGGGGCTAGCACAGATACGCAGTATTTT.

This clone was recorded once. The V and J genes are TRBV18 and TRBJ2-1; D is undetermined. V lost 3 bases to trimming and J lost 4 bases, with 13 bases between them. This CDR3 is 15 amino acids long. Germline assignment: CDR1 KGHSH and CDR2 LQKENI. CDR3 DNA: TGTGCCAGCTCACCTTCTCCGCTACTTTACAATGAGCAGTTCTTC. Residues: CASSPSPLLYNEQFF.

This clone was seen a few times. This CDR3 reads CASSIVAQDLFF. The CDR3 DNA is TGTGCCAGTAGTATTGTGGCCCAGGATCTGTTTTTT. The chain joins TRBV19 to TRBJ2-2; D unclear. This CDR3 has 12 amino acids. Germline loops: CDR1 LNHDA, CDR2 SQIVND (reference sequence). Trimming left V 3 bases short and J 14 bases short, with 13 bases between. The full variable domain, rest sourced from reference TRBV19 and TRBJ2-2, is DGGITQSPKYLFRKEGQNVTLSCEQNLNHDAMYWYRQDPGQGLRLIYYSQIVNDFQKGDIAEGYSVSREKKESFPLTVTSAQKNPTAFYLCASSIVAQDLFFGEGSRLTVL.

The chain carries TRBV19 and TRBJ2-7, with TRBD1 matching 9 bases. The CDR3 covers 14 residues. Germline V CDR1 and CDR2: LNHDA, SQIVND (reference sequence). The trim removed 5 bases at V and 6 bases at J, leaving 8 bases unmatched. The CDR3 loop reads CASSFGTGRTEQYF. The CDR3 DNA reads TGTGCCAGTAGTTTCGGGACAGGGAGGACCGAGCAGTACTTC.

V and J are TRBV28 and TRBJ1-4; a weak D match, TRBD1 (5 bases). Trimming removed 6 bases at V and 3 bases at J, with 17 bases between. This CDR3 region has 16 residues. Looked up from germline, CDR1 is MDHEN and CDR2 is SYDVKM. CDR3 protein: CASRTSRWGANEKLFF. DNA of the CDR3: TGTGCCAGCAGGACATCTAGGTGGGGGGCTAATGAAAAACTGTTTTTT.

This sequence joins TRBV27 and TRBJ2-2; tentatively, D is TRBD2 (5 bases). CDR1 and CDR2 (germline): MNHEY, SMNVEV (reference sequence). V was clipped by 2 bases and J by 4 bases, with 14 bases between them. The CDR3 is made up of 16 amino acids. This chain's CDR3 is CASSLNPGLSTGELFF. The CDR3 DNA is TGTGCCAGCAGTTTAAACCCCGGACTGTCCACCGGGGAGCTGTTTTTT.

The chain employs TRBV7-2 and TRBJ2-1, with 16 nucleotides matching TRBD2. Germline CDR1 SGHTA, CDR2 FQGNSA. Trimming at V came to 6 bases and at J to 15 bases, leaving 8 bases not matched to a gene. This CDR3 comprises 14 residues. Here the CDR3 reads CASSSGLAGGRPFF. In nucleotides, the CDR3 is TGTGCCAGCAGTTCGGGACTAGCGGGAGGGCGGCCGTTCTTC. Drawing the rest from reference TRBV7-2 and TRBJ2-1, the complete variable domain is GAGVSQSPSNKVTEKGKDVELRCDPISGHTALYWYRQSLGQGLEFLIYFQGNSAPDKSGLPSDRFSAERTGGSVSTLTIQRTQQEDSAVYLCASSSGLAGGRPFFGPGTRLTVL.

The J gene is TRBJ2-5, the V gene TRBV5-1, with TRBD1 as a possible D gene (6 bases). The J call is in doubt because the DNA end fits TRBJ2-7 better. Germline loops: CDR1 SGHRS, CDR2 YFSETQ. The CDR3 runs to 15 residues. The CDR3 sequence: CASSSFDRSDNEQYF. CDR3 bases: TGCGCCAGCAGCTCTTTCGACAGGTCCGATAACGAGCAGTACTTC.